This T cell receptor beta chain was obtained from a study of cytomegalovirus exposure and HLA in healthy donors. As regards this clone: Its antigen is unidentified.

PCR primers comprised 60 Vbeta and 13 Jbeta primers. The method was immunoSEQ multiplex PCR; TCRdb's version includes in-frame clones alone and lacks a portion of them. This sample carries about 140,000 clones, roughly 79% of them seen once, and the ten largest clones take 2.8%. This CDR3 is built from 15 residues. The germline V gene encodes CDR1 SGDLS and CDR2 YYNGEE. V lost 4 bases and J 0 bases, leaving 13 bases between the germline ends. Findings of the study overall: Per a later analysis, HLA-associated TCR beta chains showed more clonal expansion than other, equally common TCR beta chains.

The chain employs TRBV9 and TRBJ1-1, with D perhaps TRBD1 (5 bases). The sequence derives from a male donor in good health and CMV-seronegative. Sequenced input: PBMCs. The CDR3 region is CASSSRWGVNTEAFF. Here the CDR3 DNA reads TGTGCCAGCAGCTCAAGATGGGGGGTGAACACTGAAGCTTTCTTT.